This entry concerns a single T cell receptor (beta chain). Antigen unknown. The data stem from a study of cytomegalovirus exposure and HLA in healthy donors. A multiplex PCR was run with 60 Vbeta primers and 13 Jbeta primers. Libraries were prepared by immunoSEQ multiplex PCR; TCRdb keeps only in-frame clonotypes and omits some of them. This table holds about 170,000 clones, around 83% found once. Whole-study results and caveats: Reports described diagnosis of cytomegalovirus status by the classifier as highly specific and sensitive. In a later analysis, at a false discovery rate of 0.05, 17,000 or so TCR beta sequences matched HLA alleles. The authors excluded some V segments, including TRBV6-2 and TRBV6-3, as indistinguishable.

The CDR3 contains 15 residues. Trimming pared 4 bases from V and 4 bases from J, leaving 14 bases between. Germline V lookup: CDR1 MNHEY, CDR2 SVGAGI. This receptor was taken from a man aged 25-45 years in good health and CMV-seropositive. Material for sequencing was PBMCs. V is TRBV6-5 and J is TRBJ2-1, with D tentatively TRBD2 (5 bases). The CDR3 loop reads CASSLASLSYNEQFF. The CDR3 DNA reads TGTGCCAGCAGTTTAGCGTCCCTCTCATACAATGAGCAGTTCTTC.